A selection of T cell receptor beta chains follows, all from one sample in a study of blood T cell repertoires in COVID-19. Produced via immunoSEQ multiplex PCR; TCRdb's table is partial and in-frame only. The sample carries 80,000 or so clones, about four fifths recorded once. Sequences were obtained from peripheral blood. Receptor source: a woman in her seventies with acute or convalescent COVID-19. CDR3s include the opening cysteine and the closing phenylalanine or tryptophan. A D gene is named only where the DNA matches it firmly. Size is stated for part of the rows, as once, few or many counts, or as a class when the clone is expanded.

TRBV2	15	TRBD1	.	TRBJ1-1	CASTMTGGAGTEAFF	TGTGCCAGCACAATGACAGGGGGCGCCGGCACTGAAGCTTTCTTT
TRBV2	16	.	.	TRBJ2-2	CASSAVAGANIGELFF	TGTGCCAGCAGTGCAGTGGCCGGAGCGAACATCGGGGAGCTGTTTTTT
TRBV3-1/TRBV3-2	16	TRBD2	.	TRBJ2-5	CASSQGGGRGQETQYF	TGTGCCAGCAGCCAAGGAGGCGGGAGGGGGCAAGAGACCCAGTACTTC
TRBV29-1	12	.	once	TRBJ1-2	CSVETDNYGYTF	TGCAGCGTTGAAACAGACAACTATGGCTACACCTTC
TRBV30	16	TRBD2	.	TRBJ2-1	CAWSSRLAGSYNEQFF	TGTGCCTGGAGTAGCCGACTAGCGGGCTCCTACAATGAGCAGTTCTTC
TRBV5-4	15	TRBD2	.	TRBJ2-1	CASSLAGGVYNEQFF	TGTGCCAGCAGCTTAGCGGGAGGGGTCTACAATGAGCAGTTCTTC
TRBV5-1	15	TRBD1	once	TRBJ1-1	CASSLATGRNTEAFF	TGCGCCAGCAGCTTGGCGACAGGGAGGAACACTGAAGCTTTCTTT
TRBV19	13	.	.	TRBJ1-2	CASRDIGQSGYTF	TGTGCCAGTAGGGATATCGGACAAAGCGGCTACACCTTC
TRBV14	18	TRBD2	.	TRBJ2-1	CASSRPRLAGKNYNEQFF	TGTGCCAGCAGCCGGCCCCGACTAGCGGGAAAGAACTACAATGAGCAGTTCTTC
TRBV4-1	17	TRBD2	few	TRBJ2-1	CASSHELAETRGNEQFF	TGCGCCAGCAGCCACGAACTAGCGGAAACAAGGGGCAATGAGCAGTTCTTC
TRBV3-1/TRBV3-2	15	TRBD1	once	TRBJ1-6	CASNGQGSYNSPLHF	TGTGCCAGCAACGGACAGGGTTCCTATAATTCACCCCTCCACTTT
TRBV19	17	.	.	TRBJ2-4	CASSMPEGLLAKNIQYF	TGTGCCAGTAGTATGCCGGAGGGCCTTTTGGCCAAAAACATTCAGTACTTC
TRBV10-3	15	.	.	TRBJ1-1	CAIKDQGRVNTEAFF	TGTGCCATCAAAGATCAAGGCAGGGTGAACACTGAAGCTTTCTTT
TRBV3-1/TRBV3-2	13	.	.	TRBJ1-6	CASSQAGRSPLHF	TGTGCCAGCAGCCAAGCGGGAAGGTCACCCCTCCACTTT